Listed here are 8 T cell receptor beta chains from one sample, sequenced in a study of cytotoxic CD8 clonotypes in ibrutinib-treated CLL. This table comes from immunoSEQ multiplex PCR, and its TCRdb copy is limited to in-frame clones, with some not included. The sample holds a few hundred thousand clones, approximately 67% seen once. The sequencing here drew on PBMCs, taken after 36 months of ibrutinib treatment. The source is a human donor with chronic lymphocytic leukemia.

The chain employs TRBV29-1 and TRBJ2-7; TRBD1 agrees at 11 bases. V lost 1 base to trimming and J lost 1 base; unmatched junction nucleotides: 0. Germline V gene sequence: CDR1 SQVTM, CDR2 ANQGSEA. The CDR3 runs 14 residues. The CDR3 sequence is CSVEGDRGSYEQYF. The CDR3, as DNA: TGCAGCGTTGAAGGGGACAGGGGGTCCTACGAGCAGTACTTC.

The chain carries TRBV11-2 and TRBJ2-1; TRBD1 agrees at 12 bases. V lost 3 bases and J lost 11; bases outside the gene matches: 8. CDR1 is SGHAT, CDR2 FQNNGV, per germline. The CDR3 has 15 amino acids. Here the CDR3 DNA reads TGTGCCAGCAGCTTCCGGGACAGGGGGCTCAGTAAGCAGTTCTTC. Protein sequence: CASSFRDRGLSKQFF. The full variable domain, with the rest looked up from reference TRBV11-2 and TRBJ2-1, is EAGVAQSPRYKIIEKRQSVAFWCNPISGHATLYWYQQILGQGPKLLIQFQNNGVVDDSQLPKDRFSAERLKGVDSTLKIQPAKLEDSAVYLCASSFRDRGLSKQFFGPGTRLTVL.

The CDR3 DNA sequence: TGTGCCAGCAGTCTCGGGTGGAGGGAGCTGTTTTTT. Translating gives CASSLGWRELFF. This chain joins TRBV28 and TRBJ2-2, with D unclear. The ends were cut back, 5 bases at V and 9 bases at J, with 10 bases in the middle. Germline V gene data show CDR1 as MDHEN and CDR2 as SYDVKM. CDR3 length: 12 amino acids. Supplemented by reference TRBV28 and TRBJ2-2, the full variable domain reads DVKVTQSSRYLVKRTGEKVFLECVQDMDHENMFWYRQDPGLGLRLIYFSYDVKMKEKGDIPEGYSVSREKKERFSLILESASTNQTSMYLCASSLGWRELFFGEGSRLTVL.

This clone was recorded a few times. V gene TRBV27 combines with J gene TRBJ1-4, with D possibly TRBD1 on 5 matching bases. Germline-derived CDR1 and CDR2 are MNHEY and SMNVEV (reference sequence). The CDR3 is made up of 12 amino acids. V dropped 9 bases and J dropped 11 bases, with 16 bases sitting between them. CDR3 residues: CARAPPGPKLFF. In DNA, the CDR3 is TGTGCCAGGGCACCTCCGGGACCCAAACTGTTTTTT.

In nucleotides, the CDR3 is TGTGCCAGCAGTCTAGCGGGAGCCTACAATGAGCAGTTCTTC. Residues: CASSLAGAYNEQFF. This rearrangement joins TRBV9 to TRBJ2-1, with 10 bases that match TRBD2. Germline CDR1 SGDLS, CDR2 YYNGEE. V was pared by 5 bases and J by 2 bases, with 1 base of the junction left unmatched. The CDR3 covers 14 residues.

The chain couples TRBV15 to TRBJ1-4; D not resolved. The CDR3 covers 15 residues. Germline V gene data show CDR1 as LNHNV and CDR2 as YYDKDF (reference sequence). Trimming left V 0 bases short and J 4 bases short, with 9 bases between. The CDR3 region has the DNA TGTGCCACCAGCAGAGATGTCCAGGATAATGAAAAACTGTTTTTT. Its protein is CATSRDVQDNEKLFF.

As for this clone: Other DNA sequences of this sample code for an identical CDR3. CDR3 protein: CASTRGAFGEQYF. CDR3 bases: TGTGCCAGCACCCGGGGAGCCTTTGGGGAGCAGTACTTC. The chain combines TRBV28 with TRBJ2-7, with D possibly matching TRBD2 (5 bases). V lost 7 bases to trimming and J lost 7 bases, with 17 bases between them. The CDR3 contains 13 residues. Germline values: CDR1 MDHEN, CDR2 SYDVKM.

This clone was observed a single time. The chain recombines TRBV29-1 with TRBJ2-7, with D possibly matching TRBD2 (5 bases). The CDR3 consists of 14 residues. The germline CDR1 and CDR2 sequences are SQVTM and ANQGSEA. The ends were cut back, 7 bases at V and 4 bases at J, with 20 bases in the middle. The CDR3 protein is CSALAYIGEYEQYF. CDR3 bases: TGCAGCGCCCTGGCTTATATCGGGGAATACGAGCAGTACTTC.